Below, one TCR beta chain is given with its context. Its antigen is undetermined. This entry is derived from a study of identical twins. Overall study findings and caveats: Modeled out-of-frame TCR alpha sharing in monozygotic twins fell below observed levels. Beta clonotypes that were abundant in cord blood contained fewer insertions, a pattern absent from memory repertoires.

TCRdb itself ran the 5' RACE reads through MiXCR, one entry per CDR3 protein. The table has 300,000 to 400,000 distinct CDR3 sequences, approximately 13% seen once. These data also formed part of another study, on yellow fever vaccine responses in identical twins.

This TCR was recovered from a woman between 18 and 29 years old in good health. The sequenced sample was CD8+ T cells sorted from blood.

The CDR3 DNA reads TGTGCCAGCAGTGAGATCGGTGGGATGAGCACTGAAGCTTTCTTT. Its protein is CASSEIGGMSTEAFF. V and J are TRBV6-4 and TRBJ1-1; D not resolved. The CDR3 totals 15 residues. V was cut by 3 bases and J by 4 bases, with 15 bases left in between. Germline-derived CDR1 and CDR2 are MRHNA and SNTAGT.